This T cell receptor beta chain emerged from a study of CD8 T cells in ankylosing spondylitis. Study-level points and caveats: Matched ankylosing spondylitis synovial fluid reportedly showed significant enrichment of disease-linked clones. Ankylosing spondylitis blood seemed to carry a telltale TCR beta motif made of eight highly homologous variants. A number of the motif variants had already been described in reactive arthritis synovial fluid and blood.

The CDR3 has 15 amino acids. The trim removed 3 bases at V and 9 bases at J, leaving 6 bases unmatched. Quantitative 5'-RACE with molecular barcodes was used to make the TCR beta libraries. TCRdb independently ran MiXCR on the 5' RACE reads; one entry per CDR3 protein. This table has approximately 540,000 distinct CDR3 sequences, 9.5% to 15% appearing once. This clonotype was recorded many times. Its matching antigen is unknown. This clonotype was sampled from a male donor with ankylosing spondylitis. The sequenced sample was blood, either unsorted or a sorted T cell fraction (not recorded which). The rearrangement links TRBV12-3 or TRBV12-4 to TRBJ2-1, with 12 nucleotides matching TRBD2. The DNA for the CDR3 is TGTGCCAGCAGTTTGACTAGCGGGAGTGAGGCTGAGCAGTTCTTC. This sequence encodes CASSLTSGSEAEQFF.